This T cell receptor beta chain originates from a study of siplizumab effects on memory and regulatory T cells. TCRdb's copy holds only in-frame clones and misses some; the assay was immunoSEQ multiplex PCR. The table includes approximately 100,000 clones, 93% detected once. Germline CDR1 and CDR2: SGHTA and FQGNSA. This CDR3 spans 14 amino acids. Trimming took off 5 bases at V and 2 bases at J, with 10 bases between the two ends. Whole-study results and caveats: Apparently key alloresponse contributors, naive T cells also seemed more diverse than memory cells. Solely a minor proportion of alloreactive clones could be assigned to unstimulated subsets.

Note on this clone: What it recognizes is unknown.

The chain joins TRBV7-2 to TRBJ1-3; D gene unclear. This TCR was recovered from a human donor in good health. The source material was non-Treg CD4+ T cells sorted from blood. CDR3 coding DNA: TGTGCCAGCAGCAGTAGACGGGCTGGAAACACCATATATTTT. Translation gives CASSSRRAGNTIYF.